The 26 T cell receptor beta chains below all came from one sample that was sequenced in a study of blood T cell repertoires in COVID-19. Sequenced by immunoSEQ multiplex PCR; TCRdb stores in-frame clones only, minus some. The sample carries about 100,000 clones, approximately 84% recorded once. Sequenced sample: peripheral blood. The receptors stem from an older woman with acute or convalescent COVID-19.

The chain is built from TRBV29-1 and TRBJ1-2; D uncertain. The length of the CDR3 is 10 residues. In germline, CDR1 is SQVTM, CDR2 ANQGSEA. V was trimmed by 4 bases and J by 8 bases, leaving 8 bases between them. As DNA, the CDR3 is TGCAGCGTTGTTTCATCAGGCTACACCTTC. Protein sequence: CSVVSSGYTF. Using reference TRBV29-1 and TRBJ1-2 for the parts outside the CDR3, the full variable domain is SAVISQKPSRDICQRGTSLTIQCQVDSQVTMMFWYRQQPGQSLTLIATANQGSEATYESGFVIDKFPISRPNLTFSTLTVSNMSPEDSSIYLCSVVSSGYTFGSGTRLTVV.

This chain connects TRBV12-3 or TRBV12-4 to TRBJ1-2; no firm D call. With 5 bases removed from V and 7 bases from J, the gap between germline ends came to 11 bases. CDR3 length: 12 amino acids. CDR3 region: CASSTTAAGYTF. In DNA, the CDR3 is TGTGCCAGCAGTACGACTGCTGCTGGCTACACCTTC.

The chain joins TRBV7-2 to TRBJ1-5, with TRBD1 matching over 7 bases. Trimming at V came to 5 bases and at J to 4 bases, leaving 2 bases not matched to a gene. The CDR3 is made up of 13 amino acids. The germline V gene encodes CDR1 SGHTA and CDR2 FQGNSA. The chain's CDR3 is CASSAGQNQPQHF. CDR3 sequence (DNA): TGTGCCAGCAGCGCGGGACAGAATCAGCCCCAGCATTTT.

This chain joins TRBV10-1 and TRBJ2-1; maybe TRBD2 (5 bases). The V end lost 2 bases, the J end lost 0 bases, and 14 bases lay between the germline ends. From germline, CDR1 is WNHNN and CDR2 SYGVQD (reference sequence). The CDR3 covers 17 residues. CDR3 region: CASSENPGLPSYNEQFF. CDR3 coding DNA: TGCGCCAGCAGTGAGAACCCGGGGTTACCCTCCTACAATGAGCAGTTCTTC.

The chain is built from TRBV5-6 and TRBJ2-5; 8 positions agree with TRBD2. V shed 10 bases, J shed 2 bases, and the junction held 7 bases outside the gene matches. Germline CDR1 and CDR2: SGHDT and YYEEEE. This CDR3 has 13 amino acids. CDR3 coding DNA: TGTGCCGGAAAGACTAGCGTGCAAGAGACCCAGTACTTC. It codes for CAGKTSVQETQYF.

V gene TRBV28 combines with J gene TRBJ1-2, with TRBD1 matching 8 bases. Germline CDR1 reads MDHEN; CDR2 reads SYDVKM. Losses at the gene ends were 5 bases for V and 8 bases for J; bases not matched to a gene: 4. The CDR3 contains 12 residues. CDR3 bases: TGTGCCAGCAGTCGGACAGGGCGAGGCTACACCTTC. This codes for CASSRTGRGYTF.

This clone was picked up a small number of times. This chain joins TRBV24-1 and TRBJ1-5, with 10 bases lining up with TRBD1. CDR1 and CDR2 (germline): KGHDR, SFDVKD. The V and J ends lost 4 bases and 6 bases, in that order; junction bases with no gene match: 5. CDR3 length: 15 amino acids. DNA for the CDR3: TGTGCCACCAGTGACCGTCGGACAGGGGGTCAGCCCCAGCATTTT. It encodes CATSDRRTGGQPQHF.

The V call is TRBV11-2, the J call TRBJ1-1; 7 bases fit TRBD1. The CDR3 consists of 19 residues. Germline CDR1 reads SGHAT; CDR2 reads FQNNGV. Unmatched junction bases numbered 14, after V lost 0 bases and J lost 1 base. CDR3 sequence: CASSLDSRQGHRGNTEAFF. The DNA of the CDR3 is TGTGCCAGCAGCTTAGATAGTCGACAGGGACACCGAGGGAACACTGAAGCTTTCTTT.

The J gene is TRBJ1-3, the V gene TRBV2; weak D call: TRBD1 (6 bases). Trimming took off 5 bases at V and 0 bases at J, with 8 bases between the two ends. CDR1 is SNHLY and CDR2 is FYNNEI in the germline V gene. The CDR3 covers 14 residues. For the CDR3, the DNA is TGTGCCAGCAGTAGGGGGATCTCTGGAAACACCATATATTTT. Translated: CASSRGISGNTIYF.

The genes are TRBV7-8 and TRBJ2-1, with a tentative D call TRBD2 (5 bases). There are 17 residues in the CDR3. Germline V gene lookup returns CDR1 SGHVS and CDR2 FQNEAQ. Trimming pared 5 bases from V and 0 bases from J, leaving 17 bases between. The CDR3 here is CASSVDYGGGSYNEQFF. The CDR3 bases are TGTGCCAGCAGCGTAGACTATGGCGGCGGCTCCTACAATGAGCAGTTCTTC.

The rearrangement links TRBV3-1 (or the pseudogene TRBV3-2) to TRBJ2-7; no reliable D call. The V gene's germline CDR1 is LGHDT and CDR2 YNNKEL (reference sequence). There are 14 residues in the CDR3. Trimming removed 0 bases from V and 1 base from J, with 7 bases in between. The CDR3 loop is CASSQDPSSYEQYF. The CDR3 DNA reads TGTGCCAGCAGCCAAGACCCCTCTTCCTACGAGCAGTACTTC.

The chain recombines TRBV24-1 with TRBJ2-3; possible D gene TRBD1, 7 bases. The germline CDR1 and CDR2 sequences are KGHDR and SFDVKD. The CDR3 runs to 15 residues. V shed 4 bases and J shed 2 bases, with 12 bases lying between them. CDR3 region: CATSDRGVDTDTQYF. The CDR3 DNA sequence: TGTGCCACCAGTGACAGGGGGGTCGACACAGATACGCAGTATTTT.

Of note for this clone: This CDR3 is also generated by other DNA sequences in the sample. The J gene is TRBJ2-7, the V gene TRBV10-3; D gene uncertain. The germline V gene encodes CDR1 ENHRY and CDR2 SYGVKD. V was clipped by 4 bases and J by 2 bases, with 6 bases between them. This CDR3 region has 12 residues. This CDR3 reads CAISGQAYEQYF. CDR3 DNA sequence: TGTGCCATCAGTGGGCAGGCCTACGAGCAGTACTTC.

The genes are TRBV19 and TRBJ1-5; maybe TRBD1 (5 bases). Deletions cut 6 bases from V and 7 bases from J, with 13 bases between. The CDR3 loop spans 13 amino acids. CDR1 and CDR2 (germline): LNHDA, SQIVND (reference sequence). CDR3 amino acids: CASSSRVEQPQHF. The DNA for the CDR3 is TGTGCCAGTAGCAGCAGGGTCGAGCAGCCCCAGCATTTT.

This chain joins TRBV7-2 and TRBJ2-1, with D maybe TRBD2 (6 bases). The V gene's germline CDR1 is SGHTA and CDR2 FQGNSA. The CDR3 consists of 14 residues. V lost 0 bases, J lost 6 bases, and 9 bases lay in between. The CDR3 region is CASSLAGGFNEQFF. The CDR3 region has the DNA TGTGCCAGCAGCTTAGCGGGGGGTTTCAATGAGCAGTTCTTC. The full variable domain, in which reference TRBV7-2 and TRBJ2-1 provide the parts outside the CDR3, is GAGVSQSPSNKVTEKGKDVELRCDPISGHTALYWYRQSLGQGLEFLIYFQGNSAPDKSGLPSDRFSAERTGGSVSTLTIQRTQQEDSAVYLCASSLAGGFNEQFFGPGTRLTVL.

The V call is TRBV4-1, the J call TRBJ2-1, with D perhaps TRBD1 (5 bases). The CDR3 consists of 15 residues. The V end was cut by 5 bases, the J end by 9 bases, with 20 bases between. Germline-derived CDR1 and CDR2 are MGHRA and YSYEKL. The CDR3 protein is CASSGSGQGLGEQFF. DNA of the CDR3: TGCGCCAGCAGCGGAAGTGGGCAGGGATTGGGTGAGCAGTTCTTC.

This chain uses TRBV5-1 with TRBJ1-3; no clear D. In germline, CDR1 is SGHRS, CDR2 YFSETQ. This CDR3 has 17 amino acids. V gave up 0 bases and J gave up 0 bases, with 13 bases separating them. In nucleotides, the CDR3 is TGCGCCAGCAGCTTGGCTGCGCAGGTTAACTCTGGAAACACCATATATTTT. Its translation: CASSLAAQVNSGNTIYF. The entire variable domain, with the rest obtained from reference TRBV5-1 and TRBJ1-3, is as follows: KAGVTQTPRYLIKTRGQQVTLSCSPISGHRSVSWYQQTPGQGLQFLFEYFSETQRNKGNFPGRFSGRQFSNSRSEMNVSTLELGDSALYLCASSLAAQVNSGNTIYFGEGSWLTVV.

The rearrangement uses TRBV6-5 and TRBJ1-1; D might be TRBD1 (6 bases). Germline values: CDR1 MNHEY, CDR2 SVGAGI. This CDR3 contains 11 residues. V gave up 6 bases and J gave up 7 bases, with 9 bases separating them. This chain's CDR3 is CASRLQGEAFF. As DNA, the CDR3 is TGTGCCAGCAGATTACAGGGTGAAGCTTTCTTT.

The CDR3 sequence: CSVEGGGRYGYTF. The CDR3 DNA reads TGCAGCGTTGAAGGGGGCGGACGGTATGGCTACACCTTC. This sequence joins TRBV29-1 and TRBJ1-2, with a possible D match to TRBD1 (5 bases). Germline loops: CDR1 SQVTM, CDR2 ANQGSEA. V shed 1 base and J shed 5 bases, with 11 bases lying between them. There are 13 residues in the CDR3.

The chain has TRBV5-4 and TRBJ2-1; TRBD1 matches at 9 bases. J was trimmed by 1 base and V by 5 bases; bases with no gene match: 4. Germline loops: CDR1 SGHNT, CDR2 YYREEE (reference sequence). CDR3 size: 15 residues. The CDR3, as DNA: TGTGCCAGCAGATCCGGGACAGGGTCCTACAATGAGCAGTTCTTC. Its protein is CASRSGTGSYNEQFF. Variable domain in full (rest from reference TRBV5-4 and TRBJ2-1): ETGVTQSPTHLIKTRGQQVTLRCSSQSGHNTVSWYQQALGQGPQFIFQYYREEENGRGNFPPRFSGLQFPNYSSELNVNALELDDSALYLCASRSGTGSYNEQFFGPGTRLTVL.

CDR3 protein: CSAVTGYEQYF. DNA for the CDR3: TGCAGTGCTGTAACAGGCTACGAGCAGTACTTC. This chain links TRBV20-1 with TRBJ2-7; a weak D match, TRBD1 (5 bases). CDR3 size: 11 residues. V was trimmed by 5 bases and J by 3 bases, leaving 8 bases between them. Per germline, CDR1 DFQATT and CDR2 SNEGSKA (reference sequence).

V usage is TRBV19 and J usage is TRBJ1-5, with D possibly matching TRBD1 (6 bases). With 6 bases removed from V and 5 bases from J, the gap between germline ends came to 17 bases. The CDR3 has 15 amino acids. Per the germline V gene, CDR1 is LNHDA and CDR2 is SQIVND (reference sequence). CDR3 DNA: TGTGCCAGTAGGGAGAGGGACAACAAATATCAGCCCCAGCATTTT. This translates into CASRERDNKYQPQHF.

This chain uses TRBV27 with TRBJ1-6, with TRBD1 identical over 9 bases. This CDR3 contains 17 residues. The V gene's germline CDR1 is MNHEY and CDR2 SMNVEV (reference sequence). Trimming at V came to 4 bases and at J to 1 base, leaving 5 bases not matched to a gene. This chain's CDR3 is CASSSTGGISYNSPLHF. The CDR3 DNA is TGTGCCAGCAGTTCGACAGGGGGTATTTCCTATAATTCACCCCTCCACTTT.

The chain uses TRBV5-5 and TRBJ2-7; no definite D call. In germline, CDR1 is SGHKS, CDR2 YYEKEE (reference sequence). The CDR3 has 15 amino acids. The germline V and J ends were trimmed by 0 bases and 0 bases, with 10 bases remaining between them. The CDR3 bases are TGTGCCAGCAGCTTGGAGTCACCGAGCTCCTACGAGCAGTACTTC. Its protein is CASSLESPSSYEQYF.

V gene TRBV29-1 combines with J gene TRBJ1-1; 7 bases fit TRBD1. The germline V gene encodes CDR1 SQVTM and CDR2 ANQGSEA. This CDR3 region has 13 residues. After removal of 6 bases from V and 2 bases from J, the junction contained 6 bases not matched to a gene. The CDR3 DNA sequence: TGCAGCGTAAAAAGGGACAGCAACACTGAAGCTTTCTTT. It encodes CSVKRDSNTEAFF.

The rearrangement joins TRBV5-1 to TRBJ2-1; 8 bases are a match to TRBD2. Germline CDR1 SGHRS, CDR2 YFSETQ. Unmatched junction bases numbered 10, after V lost 4 bases and J lost 1 base. The CDR3 totals 17 residues. The CDR3, as DNA: TGCGCCAGCAGCCCCGGGACTAGGTCTATATCCTACAATGAGCAGTTCTTC. Translating it yields CASSPGTRSISYNEQFF.